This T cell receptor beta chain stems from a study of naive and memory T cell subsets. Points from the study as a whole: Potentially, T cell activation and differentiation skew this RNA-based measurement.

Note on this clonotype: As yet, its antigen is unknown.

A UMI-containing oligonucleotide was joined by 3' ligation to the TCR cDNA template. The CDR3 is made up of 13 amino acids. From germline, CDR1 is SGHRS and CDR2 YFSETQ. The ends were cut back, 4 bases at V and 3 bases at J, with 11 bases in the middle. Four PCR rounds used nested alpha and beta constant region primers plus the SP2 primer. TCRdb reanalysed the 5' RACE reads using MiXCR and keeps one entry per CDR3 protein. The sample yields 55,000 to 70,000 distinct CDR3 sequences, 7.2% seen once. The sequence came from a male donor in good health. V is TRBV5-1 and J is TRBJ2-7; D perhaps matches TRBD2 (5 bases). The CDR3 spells CASSPGNNYEQYF. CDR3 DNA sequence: TGCGCCAGCAGCCCCGGGAACAACTACGAGCAGTACTTC.